This T cell receptor beta chain appears in the sequencing data of a study of T cell responses to AZD1222 COVID-19 vaccine. Study-wide results and limits: Mostly white British, mostly female donors; authors suggested clonal diversity may be underestimated. Regions 160-218 and 743-854 dominated among vaccine-associated CD4 TCRs spanning spike.

V gave up 2 bases and J gave up 2 bases, with 11 bases separating them. CDR1 and CDR2 (germline): SEHNR, FQNEAQ (reference sequence). The CDR3 extends over 15 amino acids. Concerning this clone itself: Its antigen is still unknown.

Clones were sequenced by immunoSEQ multiplex PCR, and TCRdb holds only the in-frame ones, with some missing. The data hold 130,000 to 150,000 clones, with roughly 92% observed a single time. The chain is built from TRBV7-9 and TRBJ2-3, with D possibly TRBD1 on 6 matching bases. This receptor was identified in an adult in good health. The material sequenced was peripheral blood, taken on day 0 of AZD1222 vaccination. The CDR3 here is CASSLIGQTTDTQYF. For the CDR3, the DNA is TGTGCCAGCAGCTTAATAGGACAGACCACAGATACGCAGTATTTT.